This T cell receptor beta chain was found in a study of shared T cell receptors in the human thymus. Assay: immunoSEQ multiplex PCR; the TCRdb copy retains only in-frame clones and omits some. The sample lists hundreds of thousands of clones, approximately 87% occurring once. The CDR3 length is 18 residues. Germline values: CDR1 MGHRA, CDR2 YSYEKL. V was cut by 4 bases and J by 3 bases, with 21 bases left in between. The data were also submitted as part of a second study, on human thymus T cells. This second study says: It was healthy Finnish infants having corrective surgery for congenital heart defects who were the donors. Resections obtained during corrective heart surgery supplied the thymus tissue. Gene usage (both V and J) appeared biased in thymic and blood repertoires. The related literature has documented a marked overlap of thymic repertoires among unrelated individuals.

The specimen sequenced was thymocytes. The rearrangement joins TRBV4-1 to TRBJ1-4; the D is unclear. The sequence was obtained from a boy less than two years old with a congenital heart defect. The CDR3 DNA reads as TGCGCCAGCAGCCCACAGTCGGTTCGTTTTTCGGCTAATGAAAAACTGTTTTTT. It yields the protein CASSPQSVRFSANEKLFF.